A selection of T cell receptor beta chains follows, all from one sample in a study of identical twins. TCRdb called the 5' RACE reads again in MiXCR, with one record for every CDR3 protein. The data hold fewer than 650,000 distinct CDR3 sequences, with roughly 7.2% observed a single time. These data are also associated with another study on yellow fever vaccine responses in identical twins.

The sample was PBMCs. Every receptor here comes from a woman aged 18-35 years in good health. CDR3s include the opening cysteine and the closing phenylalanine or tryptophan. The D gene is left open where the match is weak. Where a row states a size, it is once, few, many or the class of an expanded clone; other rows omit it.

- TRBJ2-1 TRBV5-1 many TGCGCCAGCAGCTTGCGAGAGGGCAGCTCCTACAATGAGCAGTTCTTC CASSLREGSSYNEQFF
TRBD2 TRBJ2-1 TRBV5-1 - TGCGCCAGCAGCTCCGGGGTCAGCGGGGGGTGGAGTGAGCAGTTCTTC CASSSGVSGGWSEQFF
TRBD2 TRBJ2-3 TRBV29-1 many TGCAGCTCTGTAGCGGGGTTGGTGACAGATACGCAGTATTTT CSSVAGLVTDTQYF
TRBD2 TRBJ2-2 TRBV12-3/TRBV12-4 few TGTGCCAGCAGCTTACGGATTAGCGGGGGTGGGGAGCTGTTTTTT CASSLRISGGGELFF
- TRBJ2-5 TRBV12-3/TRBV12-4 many TGTGCCAGCAGTTTGGTTAGTCTGGGCTCCCAAGAGACCCAGTACTTC CASSLVSLGSQETQYF
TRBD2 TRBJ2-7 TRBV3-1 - TGTGCCAGCAGCTCGGGACTAGCGGGAGGTCGGGAGCAGTACTTC CASSSGLAGGREQYF
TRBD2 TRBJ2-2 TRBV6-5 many TGTGCCAGCAGTTACGGGCGCGGGGGGCCCTCATGGACCGGGGAGCTGTTTTTT CASSYGRGGPSWTGELFF
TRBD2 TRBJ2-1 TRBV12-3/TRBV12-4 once TGTGCCTGCAGCTTAACGGGCAAGACTAGCGGGAGGTTCAATGAGCAGTTCTTC CACSLTGKTSGRFNEQFF
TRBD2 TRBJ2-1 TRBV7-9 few TGTGCCAGCAGCTTCGGACTAGCGGGGTTCGATGAGCAGTTCTTC CASSFGLAGFDEQFF
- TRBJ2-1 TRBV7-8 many TGTGCCAGCAGCTCGCTTCCGGGAGCGGGTAATGAGCAGTTCTTC CASSSLPGAGNEQFF
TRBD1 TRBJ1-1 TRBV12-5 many TGTGCTAGTGGTTTGGAAGGGGGCCTGACTGAAGCTTTCTTT CASGLEGGLTEAFF
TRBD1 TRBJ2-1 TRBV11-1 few TGTGCCAGCAGCTTAGAAGTGGGACAGGGACGGCCGAGCTCCTACAATGAGCAGTTCTTC CASSLEVGQGRPSSYNEQFF
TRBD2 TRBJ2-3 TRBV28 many TGTGCCAGCAGCCCCACTACTAGCGGAGGGGGGACAGATACGCAGTATTTT CASSPTTSGGGTDTQYF
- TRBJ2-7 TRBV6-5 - TGTGCCAGCAGTTACAGGGGTAACGAGCAGTACTTC CASSYRGNEQYF
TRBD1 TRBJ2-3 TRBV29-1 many TGCAGCGTTGAACGTGGGACAGCCCCTAGCACAGATACGCAGTATTTT CSVERGTAPSTDTQYF
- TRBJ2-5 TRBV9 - TGTGCCAGCAGCGTACTCGGGTGGGACCCCCGGGAGACCCAGTACTTC CASSVLGWDPRETQYF
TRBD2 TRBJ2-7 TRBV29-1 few TGCAGCGTTGCTGGGGCTAGCGGGGACTCCTACGAGCAGTACTTC CSVAGASGDSYEQYF
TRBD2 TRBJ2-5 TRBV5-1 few TGCGCCAGCAGCCTGAGGGCTAGCGGGGGGGCCATGGAAGAGACCCAGTACTTC CASSLRASGGAMEETQYF
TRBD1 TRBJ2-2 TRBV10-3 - TGTGCCATCAGTGAGTCGAAAACGGCAGGGGGAAACACCGGGGAGCTGTTTTTT CAISESKTAGGNTGELFF
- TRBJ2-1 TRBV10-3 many TGTGCCTCGACCCGGACTACAAGCAACAATGAGCAGTTCTTC CASTRTTSNNEQFF
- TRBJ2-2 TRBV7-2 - TGTGCCAGCAGCTTAGTAAACGGCGGCTACACCGGGGAGCTGTTTTTT CASSLVNGGYTGELFF
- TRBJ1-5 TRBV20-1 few TGCAGTGCTAGAGAGGGACGGAGCGGTTTAGAGCCCCAGCATTTT CSAREGRSGLEPQHF
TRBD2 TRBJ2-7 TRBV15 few TGTGCCACCAGCAGAGGTAGTAGCGGGAGTTACGAGCAGTACTTC CATSRGSSGSYEQYF
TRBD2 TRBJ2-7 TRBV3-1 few TGTGCCAGCAGCCAAATCTCATGGCGGGAGAGCTCCTACGAGCAGTACTTC CASSQISWRESSYEQYF
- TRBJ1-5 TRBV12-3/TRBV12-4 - TGTGCCAGCAGCCGACAGGTGCAGCCCCAGCATTTT CASSRQVQPQHF
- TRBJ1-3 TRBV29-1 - TGCAGCGCTGGGCGGGAGCGAAACACCATATATTTT CSAGRERNTIYF
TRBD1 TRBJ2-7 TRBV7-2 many TGTGCCAGCAGAGGACAGGTCTCCTACGAGCAGTACTTC CASRGQVSYEQYF
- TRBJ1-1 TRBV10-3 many TGTGCCATCAGTGAGTCGAGTCTCAACACTGAAGCTTTCTTT CAISESSLNTEAFF
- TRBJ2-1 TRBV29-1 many TGCAGCGTTGAACAGGGTCCTGAGCAGTTCTTC CSVEQGPEQFF
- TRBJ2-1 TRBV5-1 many TGCGCCAGCAGCTTTGAGCGGGTGCGCTACAATGAGCAGTTCTTC CASSFERVRYNEQFF
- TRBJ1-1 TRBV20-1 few TGCAGTGCTCCGCCCTTTGGGGGGCTGAACACTGAAGCTTTCTTT CSAPPFGGLNTEAFF
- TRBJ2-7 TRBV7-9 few TGTGCCAGCATGGGGACGGCTCCCTACGAGCAGTACTTC CASMGTAPYEQYF
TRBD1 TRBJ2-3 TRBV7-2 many TGTGCCAGCAGCTTTGGACAGGAGAGGACAGATACGCAGTATTTT CASSFGQERTDTQYF
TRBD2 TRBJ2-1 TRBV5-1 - TGCGCCAGCAGCGCACCCGGGACTAGCATTCCTGAGCAGTTCTTC CASSAPGTSIPEQFF
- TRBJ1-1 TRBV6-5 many TGTGCCAGCAGCTCTTGGAACACTGAAGCTTTCTTT CASSSWNTEAFF
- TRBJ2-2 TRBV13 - TGTGCCAGCAGCTTGTTTCAGGAGATAGGCGGGGAGCTGTTTTTT CASSLFQEIGGELFF
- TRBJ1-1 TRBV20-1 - TGCAGTGCCGTCCGAGGGGGGAACACTGAAGCTTTCTTT CSAVRGGNTEAFF
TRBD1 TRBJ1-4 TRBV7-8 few TGTGCCAGCAGCTTAGGAGCAGGGGGCTTAAGTAATGAAAAACTGTTTTTT CASSLGAGGLSNEKLFF
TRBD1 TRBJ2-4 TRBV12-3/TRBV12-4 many TGTGCCAGCAGTAAAACCGGGACAGCTCAAAACATTCAGTACTTC CASSKTGTAQNIQYF
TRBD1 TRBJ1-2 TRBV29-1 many TGCAGCGTGACCGGACAGGGACTTAACTATGGCTACACCTTC CSVTGQGLNYGYTF
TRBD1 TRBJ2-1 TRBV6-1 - TGTGCCAGCAGGGACAGGGGGCATGGCAATGAGCAGTTCTTC CASRDRGHGNEQFF
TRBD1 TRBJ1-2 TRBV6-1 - TGTGCCAGCAGTCAAAAACAGGGGGTTACTACTAACTATGGCTACACCTTC CASSQKQGVTTNYGYTF
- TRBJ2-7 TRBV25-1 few TGTGCCAGCAGTGAAAGTGTGCAGGGGACCTCCTACGAGCAGTACTTC CASSESVQGTSYEQYF
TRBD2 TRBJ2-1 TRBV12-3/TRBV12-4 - TGTGCCAGCAGCTACCTAGCGGGAGGCCGGAATGAGCAGTTCTTC CASSYLAGGRNEQFF
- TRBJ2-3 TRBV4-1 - TGCGCCAGCAGCCAAGATTCACGTGGCGGGACGAGTTTT CASSQDSRGGTSF
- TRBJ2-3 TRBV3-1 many TGTGCCAGCAGCCAAGAAGTCCTGGGATCCGATACGCAGTATTTT CASSQEVLGSDTQYF
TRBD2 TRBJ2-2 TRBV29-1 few TGCAGCGTTGAAGTGGGGGACTACCGGAACACCGGGGAGCTGTTTTTT CSVEVGDYRNTGELFF